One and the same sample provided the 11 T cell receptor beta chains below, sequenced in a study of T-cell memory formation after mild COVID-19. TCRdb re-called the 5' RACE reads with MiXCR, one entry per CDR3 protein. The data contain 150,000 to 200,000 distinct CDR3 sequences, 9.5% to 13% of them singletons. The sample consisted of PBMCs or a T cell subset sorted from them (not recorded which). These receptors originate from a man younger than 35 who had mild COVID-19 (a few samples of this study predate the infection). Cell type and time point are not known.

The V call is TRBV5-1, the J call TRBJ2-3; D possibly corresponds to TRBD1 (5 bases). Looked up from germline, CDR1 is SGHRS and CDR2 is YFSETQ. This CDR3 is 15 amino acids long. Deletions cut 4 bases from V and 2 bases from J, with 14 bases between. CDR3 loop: CASSLSGLSTDTQYF. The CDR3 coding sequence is TGCGCCAGCAGCCTCTCAGGGTTATCCACAGATACGCAGTATTTT.

CDR3 sequence: CSARGQDSGNQPQHF. For the CDR3, the DNA is TGCAGTGCTAGAGGGCAGGACTCAGGCAATCAGCCCCAGCATTTT. The rearrangement links TRBV20-1 to TRBJ1-5; unclear D gene. The germline V gene encodes CDR1 DFQATT and CDR2 SNEGSKA (reference sequence). Trimming removed 1 base from V and 2 bases from J, with 12 bases in between. The CDR3 has 15 amino acids.

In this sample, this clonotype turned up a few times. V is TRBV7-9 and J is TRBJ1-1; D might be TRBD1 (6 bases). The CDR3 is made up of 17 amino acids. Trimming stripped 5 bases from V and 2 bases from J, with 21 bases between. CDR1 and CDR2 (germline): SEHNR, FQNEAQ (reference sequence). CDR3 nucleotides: TGTGCCAGCAGCGTCCGCGGGGGGGCGGCTGGCAACACTGAAGCTTTCTTT. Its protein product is CASSVRGGAAGNTEAFF.

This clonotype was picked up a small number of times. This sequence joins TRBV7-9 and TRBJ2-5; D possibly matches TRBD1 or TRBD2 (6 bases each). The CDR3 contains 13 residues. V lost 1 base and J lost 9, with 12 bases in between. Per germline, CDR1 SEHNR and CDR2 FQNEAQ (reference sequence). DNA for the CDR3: TGTGCCAGCAGCTTAGAAGGGGGGTCGGCCCAGTACTTC. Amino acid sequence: CASSLEGGSAQYF.

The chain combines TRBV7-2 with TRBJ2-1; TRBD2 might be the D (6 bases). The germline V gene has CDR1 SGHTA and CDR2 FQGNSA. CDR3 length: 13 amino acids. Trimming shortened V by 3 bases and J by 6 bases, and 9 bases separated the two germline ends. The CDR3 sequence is CASSLRRANEQFF. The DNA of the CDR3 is TGTGCCAGCAGCTTGCGGAGGGCCAATGAGCAGTTCTTC.

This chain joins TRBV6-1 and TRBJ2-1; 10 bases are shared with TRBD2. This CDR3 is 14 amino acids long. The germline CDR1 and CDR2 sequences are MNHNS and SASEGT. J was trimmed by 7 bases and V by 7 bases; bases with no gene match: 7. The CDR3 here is CASMQRGGANEQFF. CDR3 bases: TGTGCCAGCATGCAGCGGGGGGGCGCGAATGAGCAGTTCTTC.

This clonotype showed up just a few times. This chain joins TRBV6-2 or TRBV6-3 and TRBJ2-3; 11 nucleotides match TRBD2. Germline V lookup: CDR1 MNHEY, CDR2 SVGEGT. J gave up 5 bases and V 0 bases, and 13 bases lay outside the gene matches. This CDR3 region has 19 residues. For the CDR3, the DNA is TGTGCCAGCAGTTACTCCACTCGAAGTAGCGGGGGGGCAATAGATACGCAGTATTTT. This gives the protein CASSYSTRSSGGAIDTQYF.

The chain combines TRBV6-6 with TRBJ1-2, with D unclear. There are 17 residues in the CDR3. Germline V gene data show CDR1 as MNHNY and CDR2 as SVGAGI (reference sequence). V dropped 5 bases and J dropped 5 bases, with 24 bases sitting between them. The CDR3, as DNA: TGTGCCAGCAGTAGAGTGGGCGCGGGCCCCCCCGTATATGGCTACACCTTC. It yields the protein CASSRVGAGPPVYGYTF.

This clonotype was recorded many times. The CDR3 DNA reads as TGCAGTGCCACCTTTTTCTCGGGACTTCACAATGAGCAGTTCTTC. Protein product: CSATFFSGLHNEQFF. The J gene is TRBJ2-1, the V gene TRBV20-1; TRBD2 might be the D (6 bases). Trimming took off 6 bases at V and 5 bases at J, with 20 bases between the two ends. The length of the CDR3 is 15 residues. Germline V lookup: CDR1 DFQATT, CDR2 SNEGSKA (reference sequence).

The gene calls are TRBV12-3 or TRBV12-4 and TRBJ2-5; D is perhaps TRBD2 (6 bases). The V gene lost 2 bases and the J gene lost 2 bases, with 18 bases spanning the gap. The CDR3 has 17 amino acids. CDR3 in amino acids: CASSLSFGAGKQETQYF. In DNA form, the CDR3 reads TGTGCCAGCAGTTTATCCTTCGGAGCGGGCAAGCAAGAGACCCAGTACTTC.

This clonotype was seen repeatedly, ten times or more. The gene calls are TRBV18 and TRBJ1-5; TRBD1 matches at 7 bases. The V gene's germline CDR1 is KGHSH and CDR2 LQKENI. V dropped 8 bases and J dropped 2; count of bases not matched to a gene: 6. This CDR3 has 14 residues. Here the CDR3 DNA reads TGTGCCAGCAGCCCCGGACAGGGCAATCAGCCCCAGCATTTT. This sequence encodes CASSPGQGNQPQHF.